What follows are 20 T cell receptor beta chains derived from one specimen sequenced in a study of cytomegalovirus exposure and HLA in healthy donors. The primer mix had 60 Vbeta and 13 Jbeta primers. The data were produced by immunoSEQ multiplex PCR, yet TCRdb's version contains in-frame clones alone and is incomplete. In the table there are roughly 100,000 clones, approximately 82% of which are singletons. The material sequenced was PBMCs. The receptor source for this set is a man aged 40-49 years in good health and CMV-seronegative.

This chain connects TRBV19 to TRBJ1-5, with D possibly matching TRBD1 (5 bases). Germline CDR1 reads LNHDA; CDR2 reads SQIVND (reference sequence). The V end was cut by 5 bases, the J end by 3 bases, with 20 bases between. The CDR3 sequence is 17 residues long. CDR3: CASSARTGLSFNQPQHF. The CDR3 coding sequence is TGTGCCAGTAGTGCTCGAACGGGACTCTCGTTCAATCAGCCCCAGCATTTT.

The chain combines TRBV10-3 with TRBJ1-2, with TRBD1 matching over 9 bases. The CDR3 contains 15 residues. Per the germline V gene, CDR1 is ENHRY and CDR2 is SYGVKD. With V trimmed by 2 bases and J by 4 bases, 5 bases remained unmatched. CDR3 DNA: TGTGCCATCAGTGAGGAAGGACAGGGGACCTATGGCTACACCTTC. Protein: CAISEEGQGTYGYTF.

This chain uses TRBV5-1 with TRBJ1-6, with 7 bases identical to TRBD1. There are 16 residues in the CDR3. The V and J ends lost 0 bases and 11 bases, in that order; junction bases with no gene match: 11. CDR1 and CDR2 from the germline V gene are SGHRS and YFSETQ. For the CDR3, the DNA is TGCGCCAGCAGCTTGGCGGTAGGGGGCACGGAGGCACCCCTCCACTTT. This codes for CASSLAVGGTEAPLHF.

This clone occurred a few times. This chain uses TRBV5-8 with TRBJ1-3; no firm D call. CDR3 length equals 18 residues. The germline V gene has CDR1 SGHTS and CDR2 YDEGEE. The V and J ends lost 4 bases and 0 bases respectively, with 20 bases between them. The CDR3 sequence: CASSREGLPLPSGNTIYF. CDR3 sequence (DNA): TGTGCCAGCAGCCGGGAGGGCCTGCCGCTTCCCTCTGGAAACACCATATATTTT.

This clone was detected only a few times. This chain connects TRBV15 to TRBJ2-2; 7 bases fit TRBD1. The CDR3 runs to 14 residues. Germline lookup yields CDR1 LNHNV and CDR2 YYDKDF (reference sequence). V shed 3 bases and J 7 bases; nucleotides not matched to a gene: 5. CDR3 region: CATSSRTGFGELFF. The CDR3 coding sequence is TGTGCCACCAGCAGCAGGACAGGTTTCGGGGAGCTGTTTTTT. Based on the CDR3 plus reference TRBV15 and TRBJ2-2, the full variable domain is DAMVIQNPRYQVTQFGKPVTLSCSQTLNHNVMYWYQQKSSQAPKLLFHYYDKDFNNEADTPDNFQSRRPNTSFCFLDIRSPGLGDTAMYLCATSSRTGFGELFFGEGSRLTVL.

The chain combines TRBV6-5 with TRBJ2-7, with 9 nucleotides matching TRBD1. V lost 5 bases, J lost 4 bases, and 9 bases stayed unmatched. In germline, CDR1 is MNHEY, CDR2 SVGAGI. This CDR3 spans 15 amino acids. The CDR3 spells CASSRPGQGVYEQYF. The CDR3 coding sequence is TGTGCCAGCAGTCGACCGGGACAGGGAGTTTACGAGCAGTACTTC.

The V call is TRBV4-1, the J call TRBJ2-3; the match to TRBD2 covers 10 bases. Trimming removed 2 bases from V and 9 bases from J; junction bases left unmatched: 11. CDR3 length: 16 amino acids. CDR1 and CDR2 from the germline V gene are MGHRA and YSYEKL. The CDR3 region is CASSQLAGVGLFTQYF. The CDR3, as DNA: TGCGCCAGCAGCCAACTAGCGGGGGTGGGATTATTCACGCAGTATTTT.

Only a few counts were recorded for this clone. The chain links TRBV2 to TRBJ1-4; weak D call: TRBD1 (5 bases). Trimming took off 2 bases at V and 8 bases at J, with 24 bases between the two ends. The CDR3 runs to 18 residues. Germline V gene sequence: CDR1 SNHLY, CDR2 FYNNEI. CDR3 amino acids: CASSERRGLTPFEEKLFF. CDR3 DNA: TGTGCCAGCAGTGAACGAAGGGGCCTGACCCCTTTCGAAGAAAAACTGTTTTTT.

This clone was picked up one time. A read error may produce the germline difference seen at one junction end. The chain employs TRBV7-9 and TRBJ2-5, with D perhaps matching TRBD1 (6 bases). Per germline, CDR1 SEHNR and CDR2 FQNEAQ (reference sequence). The CDR3 length is 16 residues. The CDR3 DNA reads TGTTCCAGCAGCAAGAGGGCTACAGGGAACCAAGAGACCCAGTACTTC. Protein sequence: CSSSKRATGNQETQYF.

The chain recombines TRBV29-1 with TRBJ2-2; maybe TRBD2 (7 bases). CDR3 length: 16 amino acids. CDR1 is SQVTM, CDR2 ANQGSEA, per germline. The V and J ends lost 0 bases and 6 bases respectively, with 17 bases between them. The CDR3: CSVEDRWQGRAGELFF. CDR3 DNA sequence: TGCAGCGTTGAAGATCGTTGGCAGGGGAGGGCCGGGGAGCTGTTTTTT.

The J gene is TRBJ2-7, the V gene TRBV5-4; the D gene is possibly TRBD1 (6 bases). Germline CDR1 reads SGHNT; CDR2 reads YYREEE (reference sequence). The V gene lost 3 bases and the J gene lost 3 bases, with 10 bases spanning the gap. This CDR3 is 13 amino acids long. The CDR3 loop is CASSSDRDYEQYF. The DNA of the CDR3 is TGTGCCAGCAGCTCGGACAGAGACTACGAGCAGTACTTC.

To note about this clone: One end of the junction varies from germline; a read error may be responsible. The chain uses TRBV19 and TRBJ2-3; D might be TRBD2 (7 bases). This CDR3 comprises 14 residues. Germline values: CDR1 LNHDA, CDR2 SQIVND (reference sequence). CDR3 region: CASSKGGRTDTQYF. CDR3 coding DNA: TGTGCCAGCAGTAAGGGGGGGAGGACAGATACGCAGTATTTT.

This sequence joins TRBV19 and TRBJ1-2; D is perhaps TRBD1 (5 bases). Germline CDR1 LNHDA, CDR2 SQIVND (reference sequence). V gave up 0 bases and J gave up 7 bases, with 12 bases separating them. The CDR3 covers 14 residues. CDR3 sequence: CASSIDRQGGGYTF. The CDR3 bases are TGTGCCAGTAGTATAGATAGGCAGGGAGGTGGCTACACCTTC. The full variable domain, with the rest looked up from reference TRBV19 and TRBJ1-2, is DGGITQSPKYLFRKEGQNVTLSCEQNLNHDAMYWYRQDPGQGLRLIYYSQIVNDFQKGDIAEGYSVSREKKESFPLTVTSAQKNPTAFYLCASSIDRQGGGYTFGSGTRLTVV.

This chain links TRBV6-5 with TRBJ2-2; D unclear. This CDR3 has 14 residues. Germline CDR1 reads MNHEY; CDR2 reads SVGAGI. The V gene lost 10 bases and the J gene lost 4 bases, with 16 bases spanning the gap. The DNA of the CDR3 is TGTGCCACCGCTGGGCAGATTCGCACCGGGGAGCTGTTTTTT. This gives the protein CATAGQIRTGELFF.

With regard to this clone: A read error may produce the germline difference seen at one junction end. The genes are TRBV5-5 and TRBJ1-3; 9 bases align to TRBD1. The germline V gene has CDR1 SGHKS and CDR2 YYEKEE (reference sequence). The CDR3 extends over 16 amino acids. In nucleotides, the CDR3 is TGTGCCAGCACCTTGGGACAGGGACGGACTGGAAACACCATATATTTT. Protein product: CASTLGQGRTGNTIYF. The entire variable domain, with the rest obtained from reference TRBV5-5 and TRBJ1-3, is as follows: DAGVTQSPTHLIKTRGQQVTLRCSPISGHKSVSWYQQVLGQGPQFIFQYYEKEERGRGNFPDRFSARQFPNYSSELNVNALLLGDSALYLCASTLGQGRTGNTIYFGEGSWLTVV.

This chain uses TRBV19 with TRBJ2-5, with D perhaps TRBD1 (5 bases). The germline V gene has CDR1 LNHDA and CDR2 SQIVND (reference sequence). The CDR3 spans 15 residues. Deletions cut 1 base from V and 2 bases from J, with 11 bases between. DNA of the CDR3: TGTGCCAGTAGTATAGGGGGCAGGGCGCAAGAGACCCAGTACTTC. The encoded protein is CASSIGGRAQETQYF.

This clone was detected once. The J gene is TRBJ1-3, the V gene TRBV7-2; tentatively, D is TRBD1 (5 bases). The V gene's germline CDR1 is SGHTA and CDR2 FQGNSA. V lost 5 bases, J lost 4 bases, and 15 bases lay in between. The CDR3 runs to 15 residues. The CDR3 region is CASSARGGFGNTIYF. In DNA form, the CDR3 reads TGTGCCAGCAGCGCGCGCGGGGGTTTCGGAAACACCATATATTTT.

The V call is TRBV19, the J call TRBJ2-3; 13 bases line up with TRBD2. This CDR3 comprises 17 residues. The ends lost 3 bases at V and 3 bases at J; junction bases unmatched: 6. The germline V gene has CDR1 LNHDA and CDR2 SQIVND (reference sequence). The CDR3 reads CASSIFGLAGETDTQYF. CDR3 in DNA: TGTGCCAGTAGTATTTTCGGACTAGCGGGGGAGACAGATACGCAGTATTTT.

The genes are TRBV9 and TRBJ2-5, with D perhaps TRBD2 (7 bases). The length of the CDR3 is 12 residues. Looked up from germline, CDR1 is SGDLS and CDR2 is YYNGEE. The V and J ends lost 7 bases and 5 bases respectively, with 12 bases between them. CDR3 residues: CASGGGRETQYF. The CDR3 nucleotides read TGTGCCAGCGGGGGGGGCCGTGAGACCCAGTACTTC.

Regarding this clone: An end of the junction differs from the germline gene, which may be a read error. At the DNA level, this CDR3 is encoded by other sequences in the same sample as well. The chain recombines TRBV11-2 with TRBJ2-1, with 10 bases that match TRBD2. The CDR3 runs to 14 residues. Germline CDR1 reads SGHAT; CDR2 reads FQNNGV. CDR3 loop: CASSSQRGGLEQFF. As DNA, the CDR3 is TGCGCCAGCAGCTCCCAGCGGGGGGGCCTTGAGCAGTTCTTC.